The next 10 T cell receptor beta chains were all read from a single sample in a study of blood T cell repertoires in COVID-19. Using immunoSEQ multiplex PCR, the repertoire was profiled, and TCRdb retains in-frame clones only, with some absent. The table shows about 230,000 clones, with 85% to 90% occurring only once. The sample consisted of peripheral blood. The receptors come from a man aged 50 to 59 with COVID-19, enrolled during active disease.

CDR3 nucleotides: TGTGCCAGCAGTTTAGCCGGGACAGGGGTCGAGCAGTACTTC. Translation gives CASSLAGTGVEQYF. The J gene is TRBJ2-7, the V gene TRBV6-2 or TRBV6-3; 10 bases line up with TRBD1. V lost 4 bases, J lost 6 bases, and 6 bases stayed unmatched. CDR3 length: 14 amino acids. Germline-derived CDR1 and CDR2 are MNHEY and SVGEGT.

This clone came up once. This sequence joins TRBV6-4 and TRBJ1-1; 7 nucleotides line up with TRBD1. The germline CDR1 and CDR2 sequences are MRHNA and SNTAGT. J lost 7 bases, V lost 7 bases, and 12 bases had no gene match. The CDR3 covers 14 residues. In DNA form, the CDR3 reads TGTGCCAGCAAAGGGACAGCATCATCCAATGAAGCTTTCTTT. Translation gives CASKGTASSNEAFF.

This chain connects TRBV6-6 to TRBJ1-3, with a possible D match to TRBD1 (6 bases). The length of the CDR3 is 15 residues. Trimming pared 5 bases from V and 2 bases from J, leaving 13 bases between. Looked up from germline, CDR1 is MNHNY and CDR2 is SVGAGI (reference sequence). The CDR3 DNA reads as TGTGCCAGCAGTGACCCACAGGGAACTGGAAACACCATATATTTT. Its translation is CASSDPQGTGNTIYF.

This clone appeared a few times. This chain connects TRBV29-1 to TRBJ1-3; TRBD1 might be the D (6 bases). This CDR3 has 15 residues. V dropped 0 bases and J dropped 0 bases, with 9 bases sitting between them. From germline, CDR1 is SQVTM and CDR2 ANQGSEA. The CDR3 DNA follows: TGCAGCGTTGAAGAGGGAGGGGGCTCTGGAAACACCATATATTTT. Residues: CSVEEGGGSGNTIYF.

CDR3 loop: CASSQDTGGEQYF. Written as DNA, the CDR3 is TGTGCCAGCAGCCAAGATACAGGGGGCGAGCAGTACTTC. The chain employs TRBV4-2 and TRBJ2-7, with 8 bases identical to TRBD1. Germline assignment: CDR1 LGHNA and CDR2 YNFKEQ. The J segment lost 6 bases and the V segment lost 0 bases, leaving 1 base of the junction unmatched. This CDR3 comprises 13 residues.

This clone has only one observation. The chain employs TRBV29-1 and TRBJ2-3; 12 nucleotides line up with TRBD2. Germline assignment: CDR1 SQVTM and CDR2 ANQGSEA. CDR3 length: 14 amino acids. V dropped 7 bases and J dropped 2; count of bases not matched to a gene: 4. The CDR3 is CSGGLAGSTDTQYF. CDR3 in DNA: TGCAGCGGGGGACTAGCGGGTTCCACAGATACGCAGTATTTT.

The rearrangement links TRBV25-1 to TRBJ2-1, with 7 nucleotides matching TRBD2. The V gene end was trimmed by 6 bases and the J gene end by 9 bases; junction bases not matched to a gene: 5. The CDR3 has 12 residues. The germline V gene has CDR1 MGHDK and CDR2 SYGVNS. In DNA, the CDR3 is TGTGCCAGCAGAGGGACTACAGCTGAGCAGTTCTTC. This codes for CASRGTTAEQFF.

This rearrangement joins TRBV27 to TRBJ2-5; possible D gene TRBD2, 5 bases. Germline V gene sequence: CDR1 MNHEY, CDR2 SMNVEV (reference sequence). This CDR3 has 14 amino acids. The V end lost 6 bases, the J end lost 2 bases, and 13 bases lay between the germline ends. The CDR3 DNA follows: TGTGCCAGCAGGGCAGGACTGCTGCAAGAGACCCAGTACTTC. Translation gives CASRAGLLQETQYF.

V gene TRBV7-8 combines with J gene TRBJ2-1; 8 bases match TRBD1. There are 18 residues in the CDR3. The germline CDR1 and CDR2 sequences are SGHVS and FQNEAQ. The V segment lost 1 base and the J segment 3 bases; nucleotides outside the gene matches: 11. DNA for the CDR3: TGTGCCAGCAGCTTAGGATTTTCGGCAGGGGGCTTCTACAATGAGCAGTTCTTC. This translates into CASSLGFSAGGFYNEQFF.

V is TRBV28 and J is TRBJ1-4; D is perhaps TRBD1 (6 bases). From germline, CDR1 is MDHEN and CDR2 SYDVKM. V was shortened by 4 bases and J by 4 bases, with 10 bases between the two germline ends. CDR3 size: 14 residues. The CDR3 DNA is TGTGCCAGCAGTTCACAGGGCGGTAATGAAAAACTGTTTTTT. Translating gives CASSSQGGNEKLFF.